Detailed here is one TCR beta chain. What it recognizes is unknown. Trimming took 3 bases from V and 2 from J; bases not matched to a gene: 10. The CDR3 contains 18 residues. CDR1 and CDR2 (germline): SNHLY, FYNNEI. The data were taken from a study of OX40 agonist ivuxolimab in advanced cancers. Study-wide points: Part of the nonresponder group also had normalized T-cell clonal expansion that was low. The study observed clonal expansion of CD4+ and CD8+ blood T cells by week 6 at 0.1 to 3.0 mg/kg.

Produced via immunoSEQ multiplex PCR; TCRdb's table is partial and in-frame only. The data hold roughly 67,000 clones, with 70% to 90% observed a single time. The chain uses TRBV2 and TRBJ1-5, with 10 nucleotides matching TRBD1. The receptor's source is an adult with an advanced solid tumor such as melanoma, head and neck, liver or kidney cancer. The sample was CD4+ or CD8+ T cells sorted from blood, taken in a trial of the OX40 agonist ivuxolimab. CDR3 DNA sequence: TGTGCCAGCAGTGAGGGGACAGGGGCAGTCCGGGGCAATCAGCCCCAGCATTTT. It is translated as CASSEGTGAVRGNQPQHF.